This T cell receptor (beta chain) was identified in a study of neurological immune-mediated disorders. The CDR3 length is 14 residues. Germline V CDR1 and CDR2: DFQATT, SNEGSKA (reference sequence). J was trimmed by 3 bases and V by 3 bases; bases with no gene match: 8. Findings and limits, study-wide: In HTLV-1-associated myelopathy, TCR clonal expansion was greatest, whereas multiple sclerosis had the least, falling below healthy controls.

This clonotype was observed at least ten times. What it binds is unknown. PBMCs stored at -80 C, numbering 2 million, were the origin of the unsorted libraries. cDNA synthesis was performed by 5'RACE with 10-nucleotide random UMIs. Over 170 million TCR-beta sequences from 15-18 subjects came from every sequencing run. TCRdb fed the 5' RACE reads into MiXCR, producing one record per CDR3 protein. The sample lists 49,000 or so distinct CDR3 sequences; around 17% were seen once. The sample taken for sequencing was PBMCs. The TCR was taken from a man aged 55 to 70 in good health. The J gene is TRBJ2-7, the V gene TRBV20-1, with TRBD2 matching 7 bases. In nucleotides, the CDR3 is TGCAGTGCTAGTCCCCGGACTAGGGGCTACGAGCAGTACTTC. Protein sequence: CSASPRTRGYEQYF.